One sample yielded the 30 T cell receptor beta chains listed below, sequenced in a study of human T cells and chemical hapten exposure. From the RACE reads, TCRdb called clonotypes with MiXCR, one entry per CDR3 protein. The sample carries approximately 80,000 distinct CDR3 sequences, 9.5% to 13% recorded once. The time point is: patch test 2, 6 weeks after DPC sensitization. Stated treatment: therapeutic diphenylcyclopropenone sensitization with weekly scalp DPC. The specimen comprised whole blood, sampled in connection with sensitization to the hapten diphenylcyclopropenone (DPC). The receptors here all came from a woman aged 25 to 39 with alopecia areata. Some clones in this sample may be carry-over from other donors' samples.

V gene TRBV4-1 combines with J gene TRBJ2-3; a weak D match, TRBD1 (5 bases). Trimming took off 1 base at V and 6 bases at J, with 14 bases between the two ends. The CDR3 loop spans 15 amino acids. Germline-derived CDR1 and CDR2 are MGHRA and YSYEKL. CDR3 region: CASSQGQGWVDTQYF. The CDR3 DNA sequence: TGCGCCAGCAGCCAAGGGCAGGGCTGGGTGGATACGCAGTATTTT.

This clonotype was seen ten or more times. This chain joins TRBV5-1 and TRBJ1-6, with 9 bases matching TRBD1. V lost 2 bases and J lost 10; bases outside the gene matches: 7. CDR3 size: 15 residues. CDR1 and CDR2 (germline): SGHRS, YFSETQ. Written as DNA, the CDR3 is TGCGCCAGCAGCTTAACAGGGGGCTCGGAATCACCCCTCCACTTT. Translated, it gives CASSLTGGSESPLHF.

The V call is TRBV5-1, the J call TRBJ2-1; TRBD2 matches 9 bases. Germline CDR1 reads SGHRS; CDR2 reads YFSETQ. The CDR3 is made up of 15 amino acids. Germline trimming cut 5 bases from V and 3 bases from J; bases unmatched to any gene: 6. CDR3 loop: CASRPIAGDYNEQFF. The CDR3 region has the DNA TGCGCCAGCAGGCCAATAGCGGGAGACTACAATGAGCAGTTCTTC.

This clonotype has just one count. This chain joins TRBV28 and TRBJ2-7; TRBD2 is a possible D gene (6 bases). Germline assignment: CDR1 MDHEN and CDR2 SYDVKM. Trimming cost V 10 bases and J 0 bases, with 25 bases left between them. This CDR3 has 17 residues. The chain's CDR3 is CATIGGPRGVSSYEQYF. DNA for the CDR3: TGTGCCACCATCGGGGGACCGAGAGGTGTTAGCTCCTACGAGCAGTACTTC.

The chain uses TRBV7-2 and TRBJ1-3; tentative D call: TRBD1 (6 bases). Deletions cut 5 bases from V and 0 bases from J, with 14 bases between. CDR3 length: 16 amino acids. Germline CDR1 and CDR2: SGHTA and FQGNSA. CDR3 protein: CASSAQGFYSGNTIYF. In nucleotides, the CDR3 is TGTGCCAGCAGCGCACAGGGATTTTACTCTGGAAACACCATATATTTT. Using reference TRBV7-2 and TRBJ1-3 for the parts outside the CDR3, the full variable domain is GAGVSQSPSNKVTEKGKDVELRCDPISGHTALYWYRQSLGQGLEFLIYFQGNSAPDKSGLPSDRFSAERTGGSVSTLTIQRTQQEDSAVYLCASSAQGFYSGNTIYFGEGSWLTVV.

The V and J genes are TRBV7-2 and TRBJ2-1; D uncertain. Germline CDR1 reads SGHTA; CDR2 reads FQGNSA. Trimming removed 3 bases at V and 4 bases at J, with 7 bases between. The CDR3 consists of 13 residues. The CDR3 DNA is TGTGCCAGCAGCTTGGCTGATTACAATGAGCAGTTCTTC. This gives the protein CASSLADYNEQFF.

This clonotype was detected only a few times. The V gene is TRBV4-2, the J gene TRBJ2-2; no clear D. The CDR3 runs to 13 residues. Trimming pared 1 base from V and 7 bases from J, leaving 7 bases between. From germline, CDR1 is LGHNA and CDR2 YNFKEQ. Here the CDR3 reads CASSQGELGELFF. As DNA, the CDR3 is TGTGCCAGCAGCCAAGGAGAACTCGGGGAGCTGTTTTTT.

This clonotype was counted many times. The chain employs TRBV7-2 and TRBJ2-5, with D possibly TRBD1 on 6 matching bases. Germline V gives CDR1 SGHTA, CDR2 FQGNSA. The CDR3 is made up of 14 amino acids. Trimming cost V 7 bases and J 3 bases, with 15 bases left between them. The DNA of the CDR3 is TGTGCCAGCACCGAGATAAGGGGGAAAGAGACCCAGTACTTC. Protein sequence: CASTEIRGKETQYF.

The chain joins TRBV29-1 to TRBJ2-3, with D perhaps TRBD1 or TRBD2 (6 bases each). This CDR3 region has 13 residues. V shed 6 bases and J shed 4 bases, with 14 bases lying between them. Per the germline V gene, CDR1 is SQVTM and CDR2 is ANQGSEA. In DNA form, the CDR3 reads TGCAGCGTCCTAGGTAGGGGGGCAGATACGCAGTATTTT. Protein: CSVLGRGADTQYF.

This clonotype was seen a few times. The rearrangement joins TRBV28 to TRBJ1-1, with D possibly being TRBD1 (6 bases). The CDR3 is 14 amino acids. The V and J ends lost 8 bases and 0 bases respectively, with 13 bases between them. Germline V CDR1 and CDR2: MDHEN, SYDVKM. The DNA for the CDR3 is TGTGCCAGCGGTTCTGGGGGCCTGAACACTGAAGCTTTCTTT. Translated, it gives CASGSGGLNTEAFF.

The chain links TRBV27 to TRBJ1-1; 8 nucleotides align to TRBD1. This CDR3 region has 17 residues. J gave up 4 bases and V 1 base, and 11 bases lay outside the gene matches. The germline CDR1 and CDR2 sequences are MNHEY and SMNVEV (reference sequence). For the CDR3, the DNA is TGTGCCAGCAGTTTATGGGGGCAGGGGGCCTCGTTCACTGAAGCTTTCTTT. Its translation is CASSLWGQGASFTEAFF.

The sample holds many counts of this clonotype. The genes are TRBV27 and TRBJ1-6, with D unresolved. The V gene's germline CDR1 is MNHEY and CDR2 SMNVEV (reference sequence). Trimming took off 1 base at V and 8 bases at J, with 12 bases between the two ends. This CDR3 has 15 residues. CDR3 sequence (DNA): TGTGCCAGCAGTTTATTTTCGGGGTTTTATTCACCCCTCCACTTT. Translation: CASSLFSGFYSPLHF.

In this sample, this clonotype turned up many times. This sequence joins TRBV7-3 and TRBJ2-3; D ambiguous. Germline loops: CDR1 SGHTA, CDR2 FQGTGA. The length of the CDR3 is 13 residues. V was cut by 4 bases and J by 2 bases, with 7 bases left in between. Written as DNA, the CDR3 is TGTGCCAGCAGCTCCGTCCCCACAGATACGCAGTATTTT. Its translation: CASSSVPTDTQYF.

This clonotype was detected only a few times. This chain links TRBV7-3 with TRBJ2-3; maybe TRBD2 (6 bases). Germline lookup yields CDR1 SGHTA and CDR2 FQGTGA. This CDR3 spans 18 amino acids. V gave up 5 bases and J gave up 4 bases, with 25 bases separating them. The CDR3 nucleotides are TGTGCCAGCAGCCGATTGCCTCCGGGACTTGGTACCTCAGATACGCAGTATTTT. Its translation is CASSRLPPGLGTSDTQYF.

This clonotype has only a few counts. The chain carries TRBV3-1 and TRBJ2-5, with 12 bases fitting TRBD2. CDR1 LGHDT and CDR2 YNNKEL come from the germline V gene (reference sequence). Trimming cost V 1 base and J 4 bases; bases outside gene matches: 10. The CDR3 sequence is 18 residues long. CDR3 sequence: CASSQVLAGGLRRETQYF. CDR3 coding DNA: TGTGCCAGCAGCCAAGTTCTAGCGGGGGGGCTTCGGAGAGAGACCCAGTACTTC.

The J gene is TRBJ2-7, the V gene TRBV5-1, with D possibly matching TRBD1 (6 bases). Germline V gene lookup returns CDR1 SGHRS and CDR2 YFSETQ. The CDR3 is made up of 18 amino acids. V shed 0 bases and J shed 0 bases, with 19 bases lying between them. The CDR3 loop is CASSLGVQGIANSYEQYF. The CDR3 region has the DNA TGCGCCAGCAGCTTGGGAGTACAGGGAATAGCTAACTCCTACGAGCAGTACTTC.

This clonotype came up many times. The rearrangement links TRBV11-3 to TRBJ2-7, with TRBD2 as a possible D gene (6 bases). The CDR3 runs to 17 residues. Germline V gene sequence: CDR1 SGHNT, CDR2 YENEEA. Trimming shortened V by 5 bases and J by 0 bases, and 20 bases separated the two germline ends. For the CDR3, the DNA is TGTGCCAGCAGCCGCCGGGGGACGGAATCGTTCTCCTACGAGCAGTACTTC. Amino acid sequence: CASSRRGTESFSYEQYF.

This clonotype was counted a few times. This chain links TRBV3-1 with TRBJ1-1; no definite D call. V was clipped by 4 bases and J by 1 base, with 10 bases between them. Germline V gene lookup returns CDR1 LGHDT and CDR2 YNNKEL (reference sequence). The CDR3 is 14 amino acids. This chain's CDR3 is CASSRRSGNTEAFF. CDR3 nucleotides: TGTGCCAGCAGCCGAAGATCAGGGAACACTGAAGCTTTCTTT.

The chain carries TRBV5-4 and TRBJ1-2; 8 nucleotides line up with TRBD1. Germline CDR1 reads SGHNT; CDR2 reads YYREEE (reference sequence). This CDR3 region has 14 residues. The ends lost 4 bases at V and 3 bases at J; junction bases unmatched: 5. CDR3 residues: CASSHGQGDYGYTF. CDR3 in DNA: TGTGCCAGCAGCCACGGACAGGGCGACTATGGCTACACCTTC.

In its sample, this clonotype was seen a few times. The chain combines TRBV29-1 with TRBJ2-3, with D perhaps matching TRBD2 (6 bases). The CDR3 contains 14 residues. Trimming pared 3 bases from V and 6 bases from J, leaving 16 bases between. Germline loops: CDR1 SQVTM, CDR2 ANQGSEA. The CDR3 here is CSVETATRGDTQYF. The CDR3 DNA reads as TGCAGCGTTGAGACGGCAACTCGGGGGGATACGCAGTATTTT.

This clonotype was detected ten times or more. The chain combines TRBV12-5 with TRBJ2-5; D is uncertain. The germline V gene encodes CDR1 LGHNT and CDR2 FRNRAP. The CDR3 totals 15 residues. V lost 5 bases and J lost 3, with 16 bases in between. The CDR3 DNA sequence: TGTGCTAGTGGTCCAGGAGTTTATGTCGAAGAGACCCAGTACTTC. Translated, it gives CASGPGVYVEETQYF.

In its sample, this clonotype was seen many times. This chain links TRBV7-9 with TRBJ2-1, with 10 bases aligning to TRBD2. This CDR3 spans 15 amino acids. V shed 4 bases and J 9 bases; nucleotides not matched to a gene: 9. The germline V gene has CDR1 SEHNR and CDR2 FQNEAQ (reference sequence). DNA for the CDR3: TGTGCCAGCAGCTCGTCGGGACTAGCGTCGAGTGAGCAGTTCTTC. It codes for CASSSSGLASSEQFF.

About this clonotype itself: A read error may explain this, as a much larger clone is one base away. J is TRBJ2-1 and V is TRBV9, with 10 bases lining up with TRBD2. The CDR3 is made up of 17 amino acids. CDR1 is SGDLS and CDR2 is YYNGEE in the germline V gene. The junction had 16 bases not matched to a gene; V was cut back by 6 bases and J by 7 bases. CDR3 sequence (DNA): TGTGCCAGCACCCCTCGCTCTAGCGGGGGTCTAACGAATGAGCAGTTCTTC. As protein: CASTPRSSGGLTNEQFF. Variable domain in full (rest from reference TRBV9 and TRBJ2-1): DSGVTQTPKHLITATGQRVTLRCSPRSGDLSVYWYQQSLDQGLQFLIQYYNGEERAKGNILERFSAQQFPDLHSELNLSSLELGDSALYFCASTPRSSGGLTNEQFFGPGTRLTVL.

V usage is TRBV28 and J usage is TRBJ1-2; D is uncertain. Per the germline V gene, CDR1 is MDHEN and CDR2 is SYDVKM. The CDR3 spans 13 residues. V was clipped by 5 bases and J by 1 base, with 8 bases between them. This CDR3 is CASSQTVNYGYTF. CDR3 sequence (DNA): TGTGCCAGCAGTCAGACGGTTAACTATGGCTACACCTTC.

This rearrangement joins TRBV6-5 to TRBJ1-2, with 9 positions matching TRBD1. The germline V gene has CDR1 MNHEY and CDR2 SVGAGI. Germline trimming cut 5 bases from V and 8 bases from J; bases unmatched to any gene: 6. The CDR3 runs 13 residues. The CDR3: CASSIGTGRGYTF. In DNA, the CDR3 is TGTGCCAGCAGTATCGGGACAGGGAGGGGCTACACCTTC.

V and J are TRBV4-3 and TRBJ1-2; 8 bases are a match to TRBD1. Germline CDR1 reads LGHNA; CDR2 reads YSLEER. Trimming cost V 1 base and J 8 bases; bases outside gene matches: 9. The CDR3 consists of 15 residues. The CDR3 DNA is TGCGCCAGCAGCCAAGTTATCCCGACAGGGGCAGGCTACACCTTC. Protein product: CASSQVIPTGAGYTF.

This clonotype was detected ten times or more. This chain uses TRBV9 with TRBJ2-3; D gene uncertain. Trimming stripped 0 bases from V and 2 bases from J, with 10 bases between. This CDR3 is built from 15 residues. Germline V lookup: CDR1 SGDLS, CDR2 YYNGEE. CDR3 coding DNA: TGTGCCAGCAGCGTAGCTTTTGGGATCACAGATACGCAGTATTTT. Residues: CASSVAFGITDTQYF.

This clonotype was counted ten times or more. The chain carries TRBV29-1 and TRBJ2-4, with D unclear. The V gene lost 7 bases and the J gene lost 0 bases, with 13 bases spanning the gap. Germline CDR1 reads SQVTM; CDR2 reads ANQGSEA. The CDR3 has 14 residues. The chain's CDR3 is CSAADGRAKNIQYF. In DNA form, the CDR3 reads TGCAGCGCCGCGGACGGAAGAGCCAAAAACATTCAGTACTTC.

Here the CDR3 DNA reads TGCAGCGTTGTAGTTTACGAGCAGTACTTC. As protein: CSVVVYEQYF. The V call is TRBV29-1, the J call TRBJ2-7, with D uncertain. Trimming left V 4 bases short and J 4 bases short, with 5 bases between. The CDR3 runs to 10 residues. Germline CDR1 and CDR2: SQVTM and ANQGSEA.

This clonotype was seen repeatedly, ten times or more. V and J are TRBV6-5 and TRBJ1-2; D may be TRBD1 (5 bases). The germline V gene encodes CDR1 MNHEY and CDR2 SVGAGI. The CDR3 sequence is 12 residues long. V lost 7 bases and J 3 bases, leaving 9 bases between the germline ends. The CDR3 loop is CASTRGHYGYTF. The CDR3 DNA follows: TGTGCCAGCACCCGGGGCCACTATGGCTACACCTTC.